A single T cell receptor (beta chain) is shown here with its context. The CDR3 extends over 14 amino acids. CDR1 is KGHSH, CDR2 LQKENI, per germline. V was clipped by 5 bases and J by 3 bases, with 14 bases between them. These data come from a study of CD8+ T cells in alopecia areata. The overall study: Among treated patients, oral tofacitinib was administered at 5 to 10 mg twice daily.

cDNA prepared by RNA extraction and subsequent reverse transcription served as the template for sequencing. Libraries were prepared by immunoSEQ multiplex PCR; TCRdb keeps only in-frame clonotypes and omits some of them. The sample consists of some 180,000 clones, over 55% of them appearing once. The specimen was CD4+ T cells sorted from blood, collected at week 0. This rearrangement joins TRBV18 to TRBJ2-7; D not resolved. The TCR sequence derives from a human donor with alopecia areata. CDR3 region: CASSVDPMDYEQYF. The CDR3 DNA reads as TGTGCCAGCTCAGTGGACCCCATGGACTACGAGCAGTACTTC.